This entry concerns a single T cell receptor (beta chain). Participants were aged about 18 to 90 years, lived in about 26 US areas, and enrolled virtually. Participants had their cohort set by participant-reported clinical history. Germline CDR1 reads KGHSH; CDR2 reads LQKENI. V lost 4 bases to trimming and J lost 4 bases; unmatched junction nucleotides: 5. This CDR3 comprises 15 residues. The data derive from a study of blood T cell repertoires in COVID-19. Study in general: Collection of acute and convalescent COVID-19 samples took place in the United States, Italy and Spain.

Produced via immunoSEQ multiplex PCR; TCRdb's table is partial and in-frame only. The sample includes a few hundred thousand clones, 80% to 90% seen only once; the top ten take around 9.3%. The material sequenced was PBMCs or T cells enriched from blood (not recorded which). The genes are TRBV18 and TRBJ1-4; 8 bases are a match to TRBD1. The TCR was taken from a young woman who had recovered from COVID-19. For the CDR3, the DNA is TGTGCCAGCTCACTACTGACAGGGGTTAATGAAAAACTGTTTTTT. Its protein is CASSLLTGVNEKLFF.